The 32 T cell receptor beta chains below come from one sample, sequenced in a study of CD8+ T cells in alopecia areata. Treatment here: oral pan-JAK inhibitor, 5-10 mg twice daily. RNA was isolated and reverse transcribed to cDNA, the sequencing template. Data came from immunoSEQ multiplex PCR; TCRdb stores just in-frame clones and leaves some out. Among roughly 190,000 clones listed, 60% to 70% were seen once. Material: CD4+ T cells sorted from blood, obtained at week 4, from a patient treated with tofacitinib. Receptors were obtained from a human donor with alopecia areata.

A few counts support this clone. The chain uses TRBV21-1 and TRBJ1-1; the table assigns TRBD1, which was not confirmed against the DNA. TRBV21-1 is a pseudogene. The CDR3 has 18 residues. CDR3 sequence reads: CASSKVRTGGLPNTEAFF. The CDR3 coding sequence is TGTGCCAGCAGCAAAGTTCGGACAGGGGGCCTACCGAACACTGAAGCTTTCTTT.

The rearrangement links TRBV4-1 to TRBJ1-5; D call uncertain. V was shortened by 0 bases and J by 4 bases, with 10 bases between the two germline ends. CDR3 length equals 15 residues. Germline V gene sequence: CDR1 MGHRA, CDR2 YSYEKL. The DNA of the CDR3 is TGCGCCAGCAGCCAAGATTTTCGGGAAAATCAGCCCCAGCATTTT. This sequence encodes CASSQDFRENQPQHF.

This sequence joins TRBV30 and TRBJ2-6; D unresolved. The CDR3 is 12 amino acids. V gave up 5 bases and J gave up 2 bases, with 4 bases separating them. CDR1 GTSNPN and CDR2 SVGIG come from the germline V gene (reference sequence). The CDR3 loop is CAWGTGANVLTF. The CDR3 DNA reads TGTGCCTGGGGGACTGGGGCCAACGTCCTGACTTTC. Together with reference TRBV30 and TRBJ2-6, the CDR3 gives the full variable domain: SQTIHQWPATLVQPVGSPLSLECTVEGTSNPNLYWYRQAAGRGLQLLFYSVGIGQISSEVPQNLSASRPQDRQFILSSKKLLLSDSGFYLCAWGTGANVLTFGAGSRLTVL.

Turning to this clone: At the DNA level, this CDR3 is encoded by other sequences in the same sample as well. The V and J genes are TRBV7-2 and TRBJ2-5; TRBD1 aligns across 7 bases. CDR3 length: 15 amino acids. Germline V CDR1 and CDR2: SGHTA, FQGNSA. V gave up 5 bases and J gave up 4 bases; unmatched junction bases: 10. Here the CDR3 DNA reads TGTGCCAGCAGCCGTGGCCCAGCAGGGGGAGAGACCCAGTACTTC. Translation: CASSRGPAGGETQYF.

The V and J genes are TRBV4-1 and TRBJ1-5, with a weak D call TRBD1 (5 bases). The CDR3 length is 15 residues. Germline-derived CDR1 and CDR2 are MGHRA and YSYEKL. V was cut by 1 base and J by 6 bases, with 13 bases left in between. The CDR3 DNA is TGCGCCAGCAGCCAAGCGCAGGGTCGGGGTCAGCCCCAGCATTTT. This translates into CASSQAQGRGQPQHF.

V usage is TRBV29-1 and J usage is TRBJ1-1, with a weak D call TRBD1 (5 bases). Per the germline V gene, CDR1 is SQVTM and CDR2 is ANQGSEA. CDR3 length equals 14 residues. V lost 3 bases to trimming and J lost 3 bases, with 14 bases between them. The CDR3: CSVEAATGDTEAFF. CDR3 DNA: TGCAGCGTTGAGGCAGCCACGGGGGACACTGAAGCTTTCTTT.

The CDR3 sequence: CASRNLRGGYEQYF. CDR3 nucleotide sequence: TGTGCCAGCAGAAACCTCCGGGGAGGCTACGAGCAGTACTTC. V and J are TRBV6-1 and TRBJ2-5; D is possibly TRBD2 (6 bases). The end of the DNA is better explained by TRBJ2-7, so the J call may be wrong. The germline V gene encodes CDR1 MNHNS and CDR2 SASEGT. The CDR3 sequence is 14 residues long.

This clone was recorded many times. The gene calls are TRBV6-1 and TRBJ2-1; D unresolved. V shed 5 bases and J shed 12 bases, with 14 bases lying between them. The V gene's germline CDR1 is MNHNS and CDR2 SASEGT. The CDR3 has 12 amino acids. This CDR3 is CASSFRETGQFF. In DNA, the CDR3 is TGTGCCAGCAGTTTTAGGGAAACGGGGCAGTTCTTC.

The V gene is TRBV5-1, the J gene TRBJ2-7; TRBD1 matches at 7 bases. Germline V gene sequence: CDR1 SGHRS, CDR2 YFSETQ. V shed 4 bases, J shed 0 bases, and the junction held 7 bases outside the gene matches. There are 15 residues in the CDR3. CDR3 in DNA: TGCGCCAGCAGCCCCCCGGACAGGCCCTCCTACGAGCAGTACTTC. It codes for CASSPPDRPSYEQYF.

The V gene is TRBV9, the J gene TRBJ1-2, with 10 positions matching TRBD1. Germline lookup yields CDR1 SGDLS and CDR2 YYNGEE. V trimming: 2 bases; J trimming: 4 bases; junction bases outside the gene matches: 17. There are 19 residues in the CDR3. CDR3 region: CASSVGTGVGSWLGYGYTF. Written as DNA, the CDR3 is TGTGCCAGCAGCGTTGGGACAGGGGTTGGTAGCTGGCTGGGCTATGGCTACACCTTC.

The chain links TRBV30 to TRBJ2-7; TRBD2 is a possible D gene (6 bases). Trimming left V 4 bases short and J 6 bases short, with 16 bases between. The CDR3 is 13 residues long. Germline CDR1 is GTSNPN and CDR2 is SVGIG (reference sequence). The CDR3 sequence: CAWNKRRGTEQYF. CDR3 DNA sequence: TGTGCCTGGAACAAACGGCGGGGCACCGAGCAGTACTTC.

V is TRBV5-1 and J is TRBJ1-1; 9 positions match TRBD1. V gave up 2 bases and J gave up 11 bases; unmatched junction bases: 10. The CDR3 is 14 amino acids. Germline V gene data show CDR1 as SGHRS and CDR2 as YFSETQ. CDR3 residues: CASSFGTGFQVAFF. CDR3 bases: TGCGCCAGCAGCTTCGGGACAGGGTTTCAGGTGGCTTTCTTT.

V is TRBV2 and J is TRBJ2-2, with D maybe TRBD1 (6 bases). With 7 bases removed from V and 7 bases from J, the gap between germline ends came to 10 bases. This CDR3 has 12 residues. The germline V gene has CDR1 SNHLY and CDR2 FYNNEI. CDR3 sequence (DNA): TGTGCCAGCACTCAGGGGCTCGGGGAGCTGTTTTTT. Protein product: CASTQGLGELFF.

The chain has TRBV23-1 and TRBJ2-5; 7 bases match TRBD1. TRBV23-1 is placed among ORFs of uncertain function. This CDR3 comprises 16 residues. Unmatched junction bases numbered 8, after V lost 2 bases and J lost 2 bases. CDR3 nucleotides: TGCGCCAGCAGTCAACCTGCCAGGGACAGACAAGAGACCCAGTACTTC. Translating it yields CASSQPARDRQETQYF.

The chain employs TRBV4-3 and TRBJ2-5, with unresolved D. Germline-derived CDR1 and CDR2 are LGHNA and YSLEER. This CDR3 is built from 14 residues. Between the trimmed V and J ends, which lost 0 bases and 1 base, there was a span of 6 bases. DNA of the CDR3: TGCGCCAGCAGCCAAGAGTCTATCCAAGAGACCCAGTACTTC. As protein: CASSQESIQETQYF.

The V and J genes are TRBV2 and TRBJ2-7, with D tentatively TRBD1 (5 bases). CDR3 size: 14 residues. The V gene's germline CDR1 is SNHLY and CDR2 FYNNEI. V was trimmed by 6 bases and J by 0 bases, leaving 12 bases between them. The CDR3 DNA reads TGTGCCAGCAGCCGCCAGGGTTCCTCCTACGAGCAGTACTTC. Translation gives CASSRQGSSYEQYF.

This clone was counted between two and nine times. The junction does not match germline at one end; this may be a read error. V usage is TRBV30 and J usage is TRBJ2-7, with 11 bases fitting TRBD2. Per germline, CDR1 GTSNPN and CDR2 SVGIG (reference sequence). The CDR3 is made up of 11 amino acids. The CDR3 region is CAWSNSGGVCF. DNA of the CDR3: TGTGCCTGGAGTAATAGCGGGGGGGTGTGCTTC.

The chain couples TRBV7-2 to TRBJ1-1, with D possibly being TRBD1 (6 bases). Per germline, CDR1 SGHTA and CDR2 FQGNSA. Trimming stripped 1 base from V and 0 bases from J, with 9 bases between. The CDR3 loop spans 15 amino acids. CDR3: CASSLVPGVNTEAFF. CDR3 bases: TGTGCCAGCAGCTTAGTGCCAGGGGTGAACACTGAAGCTTTCTTT.

This clone was observed a handful of times. V is TRBV4-1 and J is TRBJ1-1; no reliable D call. Germline V lookup: CDR1 MGHRA, CDR2 YSYEKL. The CDR3 spans 14 residues. The ends were cut back, 0 bases at V and 1 base at J, with 6 bases in the middle. The CDR3 here is CASSQENRNTEAFF. CDR3 sequence (DNA): TGCGCCAGCAGCCAAGAGAACAGGAACACTGAAGCTTTCTTT.

This sequence joins TRBV27 and TRBJ1-6; tentatively, D is TRBD1 (5 bases). Germline loops: CDR1 MNHEY, CDR2 SMNVEV (reference sequence). The CDR3 is 17 amino acids. The germline V and J ends were trimmed by 1 base and 7 bases, with 17 bases remaining between them. The CDR3, as DNA: TGTGCCAGCAGTTTATTTAGTGTACCCGGGGACAATTCACCCCTCCACTTT. This sequence encodes CASSLFSVPGDNSPLHF.

The rearrangement joins TRBV6-1 to TRBJ2-7; 7 bases are shared with TRBD1. The CDR3 runs to 20 residues. V lost 4 bases to trimming and J lost 0 bases; unmatched junction nucleotides: 21. Germline V gene data show CDR1 as MNHNS and CDR2 as SASEGT. The CDR3 DNA reads TGTGCCAGCAGTGTAGGCCCAAGGGGATTAGACAGGGATTTCTCCTACGAGCAGTACTTC. It specifies CASSVGPRGLDRDFSYEQYF.

Comments on this clone: The sample contains more than one DNA sequence encoding this CDR3. The gene calls are TRBV5-1 and TRBJ2-5; D ambiguous. The CDR3 is 12 residues long. Germline assignment: CDR1 SGHRS and CDR2 YFSETQ. V was cut by 0 bases and J by 3 bases, with 3 bases left in between. CDR3 sequence (DNA): TGCGCCAGCAGCTTGGGGGAAGAGACCCAGTACTTC. Translation gives CASSLGEETQYF.

The chain joins TRBV23-1 to TRBJ2-7, with TRBD1 matching over 9 bases. TRBV23-1 is known as an ORF, though its function is uncertain. CDR3 length equals 14 residues. Unmatched junction bases numbered 2, after V lost 5 bases and J lost 0 bases. The CDR3 coding sequence is TGCGCCAGCAGTGGGGACAGGGACTCCTACGAGCAGTACTTC. This gives the protein CASSGDRDSYEQYF.

The genes are TRBV7-9 and TRBJ2-5; 9 nucleotides match TRBD2. The ends lost 5 bases at V and 2 bases at J; junction bases unmatched: 3. The CDR3 totals 14 residues. Germline V gene sequence: CDR1 SEHNR, CDR2 FQNEAQ (reference sequence). As DNA, the CDR3 is TGTGCCAGCAGCATTCTAGCGGGACAAGAGACCCAGTACTTC. This gives the protein CASSILAGQETQYF.

In this sample, this clone turned up a few times. Mismatch with germline at one junction end may stem from a read error. The V call is TRBV19, the J call TRBJ1-5, with D possibly matching TRBD1 (5 bases). The V gene's germline CDR1 is LNHDA and CDR2 SQIVND (reference sequence). This CDR3 has 14 residues. CDR3 in DNA: TGCGCCAGTCTCAATAGTCCGGGGGGGCAGCCCCAGCATTTT. Encoded protein: CASLNSPGGQPQHF.

V and J are TRBV29-1 and TRBJ2-5; the D is unclear. CDR1 is SQVTM and CDR2 is ANQGSEA in the germline V gene. V was cut by 2 bases and J by 2 bases, with 9 bases left in between. The CDR3 runs to 13 residues. The CDR3 nucleotides are TGCAGCGTTGAACGGAGCTTTCAAGAGACCCAGTACTTC. It yields the protein CSVERSFQETQYF. The full variable domain, its missing parts supplied by reference TRBV29-1 and TRBJ2-5, is SAVISQKPSRDICQRGTSLTIQCQVDSQVTMMFWYRQQPGQSLTLIATANQGSEATYESGFVIDKFPISRPNLTFSTLTVSNMSPEDSSIYLCSVERSFQETQYFGPGTRLLVL.

As to this clone: Other DNA sequences within the sample encode an identical CDR3. The V call is TRBV6-5, the J call TRBJ1-1, with D unresolved. V dropped 2 bases and J dropped 1 base, with 5 bases sitting between them. Germline CDR1 is MNHEY and CDR2 is SVGAGI. The CDR3 covers 13 residues. The CDR3 DNA sequence: TGTGCCAGCAGTTACGGAGGGAACACTGAAGCTTTCTTT. This gives the protein CASSYGGNTEAFF.

The chain couples TRBV5-1 to TRBJ2-5; 7 bases map to TRBD1. Germline CDR1 is SGHRS and CDR2 is YFSETQ. This CDR3 is built from 16 residues. V lost 0 bases, J lost 4 bases, and 9 bases stayed unmatched. This CDR3 reads CASSLGRAGGGETQYF. The CDR3 DNA sequence: TGCGCCAGCAGCTTGGGAAGAGCAGGGGGTGGAGAGACCCAGTACTTC.

This clone occurred a few times. The gene calls are TRBV28 and TRBJ2-7; D is undetermined. Deletions cut 8 bases from V and 2 bases from J, with 7 bases between. Germline-derived CDR1 and CDR2 are MDHEN and SYDVKM. The CDR3 is made up of 11 amino acids. For the CDR3, the DNA is TGTGCCAGCCCCAGCCCCTACGAGCAGTACTTC. This codes for CASPSPYEQYF.

Many counts were recorded for this clone. CDR3 sequence reads: CASSPTDSTSGGYTF. As DNA, the CDR3 is TGTGCCAGCTCACCAACGGACAGTACCTCAGGTGGCTACACCTTC. J is TRBJ1-2 and V is TRBV18, with a possible D match to TRBD1 (6 bases). Trimming cost V 2 bases and J 7 bases, with 17 bases left between them. The CDR3 extends over 15 amino acids. CDR1 and CDR2 from the germline V gene are KGHSH and LQKENI.

V is TRBV15 and J is TRBJ1-1; 7 positions match TRBD1. The germline gives CDR1 LNHNV, CDR2 YYDKDF (reference sequence). V trimming: 5 bases; J trimming: 12 bases; junction bases outside the gene matches: 18. CDR3 size: 15 residues. CDR3 sequence: CATSGRVDRAGGTFF. CDR3 in DNA: TGTGCCACCAGCGGCCGGGTCGACAGGGCGGGGGGGACTTTCTTT.

J is TRBJ2-7 and V is TRBV20-1; D is uncertain. Trimming took off 1 base at V and 5 bases at J, with 6 bases between the two ends. Germline CDR1 DFQATT, CDR2 SNEGSKA (reference sequence). CDR3 length equals 11 residues. For the CDR3, the DNA is TGCAGTGCTAGAGGGGGTGACGAGCAGTACTTC. This sequence encodes CSARGGDEQYF.